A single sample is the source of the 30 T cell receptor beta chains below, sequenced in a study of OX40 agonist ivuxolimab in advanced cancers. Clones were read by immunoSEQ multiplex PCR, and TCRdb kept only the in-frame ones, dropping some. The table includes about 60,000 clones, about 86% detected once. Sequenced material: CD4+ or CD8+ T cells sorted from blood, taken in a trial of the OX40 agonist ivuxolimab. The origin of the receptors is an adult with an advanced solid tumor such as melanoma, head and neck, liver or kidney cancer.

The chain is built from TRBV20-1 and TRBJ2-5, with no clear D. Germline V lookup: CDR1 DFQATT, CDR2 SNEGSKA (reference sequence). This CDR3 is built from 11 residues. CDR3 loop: CTPSIAATQYF. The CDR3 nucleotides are TGCACCCCCAGTATCGCAGCAACCCAGTACTTC.

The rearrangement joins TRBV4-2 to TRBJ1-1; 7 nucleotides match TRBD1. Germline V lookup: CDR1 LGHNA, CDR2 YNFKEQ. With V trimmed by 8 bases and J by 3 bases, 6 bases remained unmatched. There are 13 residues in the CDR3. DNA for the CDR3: TGTGCCAGCCAGGGGGGGGAGCACACTGAAGCTTTCTTT. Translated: CASQGGEHTEAFF.

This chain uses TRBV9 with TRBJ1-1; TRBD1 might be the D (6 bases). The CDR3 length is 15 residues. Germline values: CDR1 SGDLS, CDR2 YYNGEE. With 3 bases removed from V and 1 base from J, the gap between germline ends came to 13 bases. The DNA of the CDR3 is TGTGCCAGCAGCGCCTCGGGGGGCAGGAACACTGAAGCTTTCTTT. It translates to CASSASGGRNTEAFF.

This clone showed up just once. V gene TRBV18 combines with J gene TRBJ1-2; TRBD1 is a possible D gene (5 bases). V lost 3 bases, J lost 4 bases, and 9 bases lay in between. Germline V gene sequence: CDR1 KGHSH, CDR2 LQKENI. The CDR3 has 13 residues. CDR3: CASSPRDGYGYTF. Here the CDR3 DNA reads TGTGCCAGCTCACCTAGGGACGGCTATGGCTACACCTTC.

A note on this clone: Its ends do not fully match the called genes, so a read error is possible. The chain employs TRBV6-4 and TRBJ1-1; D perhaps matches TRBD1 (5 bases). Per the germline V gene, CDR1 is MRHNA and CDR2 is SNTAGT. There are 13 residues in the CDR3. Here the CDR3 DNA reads TGTGCCAGCAGTGACCGGGGGGGAACTGAAGTTTTCTTT. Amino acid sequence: CASSDRGGTEVFF.

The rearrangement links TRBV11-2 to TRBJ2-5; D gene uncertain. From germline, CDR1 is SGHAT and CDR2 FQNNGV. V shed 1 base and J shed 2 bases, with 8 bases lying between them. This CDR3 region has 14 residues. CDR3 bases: TGTGCCAGCAGCTTAGTTATAGGTCAAGAGACCCAGTACTTC. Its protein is CASSLVIGQETQYF.

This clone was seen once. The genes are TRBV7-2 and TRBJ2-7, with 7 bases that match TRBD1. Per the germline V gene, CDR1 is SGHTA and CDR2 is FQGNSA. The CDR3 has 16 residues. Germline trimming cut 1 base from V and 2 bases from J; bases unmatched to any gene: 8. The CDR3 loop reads CASSLGDRDSPYEQYF. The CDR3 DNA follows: TGTGCCAGCAGCTTAGGGGACCGGGACAGCCCCTACGAGCAGTACTTC.

The CDR3 DNA sequence: TGTGCCAGCAGCCGGGGAGAACTGGCCAATCAGCCCCAGCATTTT. It codes for CASSRGELANQPQHF. V gene TRBV7-2 combines with J gene TRBJ1-5; unclear D gene. The germline V gene has CDR1 SGHTA and CDR2 FQGNSA. V lost 5 bases and J 3 bases, leaving 14 bases between the germline ends. The CDR3 is 15 amino acids.

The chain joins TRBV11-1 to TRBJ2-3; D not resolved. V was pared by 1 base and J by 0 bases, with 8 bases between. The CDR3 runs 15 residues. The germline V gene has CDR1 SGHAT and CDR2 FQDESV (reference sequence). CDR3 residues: CASSLGTKSTDTQYF. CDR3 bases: TGTGCCAGCAGCTTAGGGACCAAAAGCACAGATACGCAGTATTTT.

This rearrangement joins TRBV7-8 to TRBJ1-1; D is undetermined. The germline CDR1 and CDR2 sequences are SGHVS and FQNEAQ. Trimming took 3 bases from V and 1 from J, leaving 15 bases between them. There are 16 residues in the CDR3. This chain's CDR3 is CASSFGVGRGNTEAFF. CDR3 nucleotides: TGTGCCAGCAGCTTTGGTGTAGGTAGAGGGAACACTGAAGCTTTCTTT.

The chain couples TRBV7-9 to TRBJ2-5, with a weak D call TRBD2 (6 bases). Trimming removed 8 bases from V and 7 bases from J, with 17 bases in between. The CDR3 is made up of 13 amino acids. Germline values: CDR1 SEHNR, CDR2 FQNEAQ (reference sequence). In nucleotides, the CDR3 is TGTGCCAGCTGCCGGGACCCCGGGGGGACCCAGTACTTC. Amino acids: CASCRDPGGTQYF.

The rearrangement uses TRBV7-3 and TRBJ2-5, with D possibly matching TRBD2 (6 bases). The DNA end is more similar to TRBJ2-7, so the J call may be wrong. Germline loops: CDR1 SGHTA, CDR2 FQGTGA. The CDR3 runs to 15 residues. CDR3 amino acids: CASSLEGTAWPEQYF. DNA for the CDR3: TGTGCCAGCAGCTTAGAAGGGACTGCATGGCCCGAGCAGTACTTC.

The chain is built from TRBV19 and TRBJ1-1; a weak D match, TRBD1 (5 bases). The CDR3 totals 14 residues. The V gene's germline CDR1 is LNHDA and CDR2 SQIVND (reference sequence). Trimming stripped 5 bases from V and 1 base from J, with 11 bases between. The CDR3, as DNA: TGTGCCAGTAGTGGACGGGACTCGAACACTGAAGCTTTCTTT. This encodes CASSGRDSNTEAFF. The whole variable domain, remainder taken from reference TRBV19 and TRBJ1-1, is DGGITQSPKYLFRKEGQNVTLSCEQNLNHDAMYWYRQDPGQGLRLIYYSQIVNDFQKGDIAEGYSVSREKKESFPLTVTSAQKNPTAFYLCASSGRDSNTEAFFGQGTRLTVV.

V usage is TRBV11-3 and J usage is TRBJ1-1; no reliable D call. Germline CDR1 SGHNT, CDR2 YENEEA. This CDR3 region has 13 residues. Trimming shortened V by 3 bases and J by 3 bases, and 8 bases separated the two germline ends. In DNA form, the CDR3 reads TGTGCCAGCAGCTTTCTTGAGGACACTGAAGCTTTCTTT. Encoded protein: CASSFLEDTEAFF.

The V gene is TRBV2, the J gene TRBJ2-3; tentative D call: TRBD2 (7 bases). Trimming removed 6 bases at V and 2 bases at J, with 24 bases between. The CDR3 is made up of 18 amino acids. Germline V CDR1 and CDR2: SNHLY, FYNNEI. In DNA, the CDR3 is TGTGCCAGCAGCTCGGGATCTACTGGCGGGGGCTCCACAGATACGCAGTATTTT. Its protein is CASSSGSTGGGSTDTQYF. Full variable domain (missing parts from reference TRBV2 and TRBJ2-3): EPEVTQTPSHQVTQMGQEVILRCVPISNHLYFYWYRQILGQKVEFLVSFYNNEISEKSEIFDDQFSVERPDGSNFTLKIRSTKLEDSAMYFCASSSGSTGGGSTDTQYFGPGTRLTVL.

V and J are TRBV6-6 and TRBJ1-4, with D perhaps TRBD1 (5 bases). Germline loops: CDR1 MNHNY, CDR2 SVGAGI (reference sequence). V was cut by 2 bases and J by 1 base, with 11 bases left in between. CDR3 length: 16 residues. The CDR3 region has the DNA TGTGCCAGCAGTTACGGGGGAGGGCTAACTAATGAAAAACTGTTTTTT. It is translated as CASSYGGGLTNEKLFF.

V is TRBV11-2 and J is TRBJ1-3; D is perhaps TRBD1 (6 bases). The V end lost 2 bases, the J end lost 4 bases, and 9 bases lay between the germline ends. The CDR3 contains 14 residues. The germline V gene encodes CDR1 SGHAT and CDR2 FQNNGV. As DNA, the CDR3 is TGTGCCAGCAGCTTACTGGGACAAGGAAACACCATATATTTT. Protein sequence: CASSLLGQGNTIYF.

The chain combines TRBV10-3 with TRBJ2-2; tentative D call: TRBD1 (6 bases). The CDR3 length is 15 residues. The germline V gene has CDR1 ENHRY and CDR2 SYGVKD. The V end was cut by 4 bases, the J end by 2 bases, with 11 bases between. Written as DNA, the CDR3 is TGTGCCATCAGTGTCGGACAGACTAACACCGGGGAGCTGTTTTTT. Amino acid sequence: CAISVGQTNTGELFF.

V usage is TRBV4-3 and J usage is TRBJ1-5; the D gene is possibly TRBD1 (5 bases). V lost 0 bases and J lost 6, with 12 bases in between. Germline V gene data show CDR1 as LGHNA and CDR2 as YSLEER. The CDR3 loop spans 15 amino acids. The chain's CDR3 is CASSQDWGTGQPQHF. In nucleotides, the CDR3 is TGCGCCAGCAGCCAAGACTGGGGTACAGGTCAGCCCCAGCATTTT.

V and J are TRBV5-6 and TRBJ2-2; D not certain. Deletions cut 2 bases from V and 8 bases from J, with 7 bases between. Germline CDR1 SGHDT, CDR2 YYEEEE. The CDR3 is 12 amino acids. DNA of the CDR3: TGTGCCAGCAGCTTTAGTGTGGGGGAGCTGTTTTTT. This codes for CASSFSVGELFF.

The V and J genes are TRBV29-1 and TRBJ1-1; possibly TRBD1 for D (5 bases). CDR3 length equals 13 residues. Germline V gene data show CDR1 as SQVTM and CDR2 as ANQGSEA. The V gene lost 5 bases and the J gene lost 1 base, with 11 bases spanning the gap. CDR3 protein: CSVSRQGNTEAFF. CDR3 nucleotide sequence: TGCAGCGTTTCGAGGCAGGGGAACACTGAAGCTTTCTTT.

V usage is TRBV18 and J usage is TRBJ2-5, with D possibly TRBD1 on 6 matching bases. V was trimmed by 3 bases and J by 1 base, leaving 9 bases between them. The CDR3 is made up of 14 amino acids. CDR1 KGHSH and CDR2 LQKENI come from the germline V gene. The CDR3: CASSPGQVQETQYF. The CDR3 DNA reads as TGTGCCAGCTCACCGGGACAAGTCCAAGAGACCCAGTACTTC.

Written as DNA, the CDR3 is TGTGCCAGCAGCGTAGAACTAATGGGCGGCTACACCTTC. Protein product: CASSVELMGGYTF. J is TRBJ1-2 and V is TRBV9; no clear D gene. Germline assignment: CDR1 SGDLS and CDR2 YYNGEE. This CDR3 region has 13 residues. Trimming took 0 bases from V and 8 from J, leaving 11 bases between them.

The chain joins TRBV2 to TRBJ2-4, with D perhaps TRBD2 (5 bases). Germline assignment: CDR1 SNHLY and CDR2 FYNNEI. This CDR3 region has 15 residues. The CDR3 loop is CAGGRPKDSLNIQYF. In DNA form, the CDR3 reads TGTGCAGGCGGTAGGCCTAAGGACTCCCTAAACATTCAGTACTTC.

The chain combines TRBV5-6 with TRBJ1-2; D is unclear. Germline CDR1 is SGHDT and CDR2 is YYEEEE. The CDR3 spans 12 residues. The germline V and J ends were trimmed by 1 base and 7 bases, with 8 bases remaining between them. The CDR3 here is CASSLSKGGYTF. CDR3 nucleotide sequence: TGTGCCAGCAGCTTGTCTAAGGGTGGCTACACCTTC.

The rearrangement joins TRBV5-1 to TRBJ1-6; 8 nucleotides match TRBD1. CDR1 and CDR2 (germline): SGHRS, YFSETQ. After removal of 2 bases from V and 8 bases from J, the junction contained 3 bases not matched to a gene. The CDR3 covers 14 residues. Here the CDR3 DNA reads TGCGCCAGCAGCTTCACAGGGGGGGATTCACCCCTCCACTTT. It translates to CASSFTGGDSPLHF. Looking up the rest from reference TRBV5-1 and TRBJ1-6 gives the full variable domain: KAGVTQTPRYLIKTRGQQVTLSCSPISGHRSVSWYQQTPGQGLQFLFEYFSETQRNKGNFPGRFSGRQFSNSRSEMNVSTLELGDSALYLCASSFTGGDSPLHFGNGTRLTVT.

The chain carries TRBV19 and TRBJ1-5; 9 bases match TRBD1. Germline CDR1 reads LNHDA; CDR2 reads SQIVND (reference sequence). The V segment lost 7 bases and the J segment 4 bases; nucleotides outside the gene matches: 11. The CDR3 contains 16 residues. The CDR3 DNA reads TGTGCCAGTACCCTAAAAGCGGGACAGGGTAATCAGCCCCAGCATTTT. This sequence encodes CASTLKAGQGNQPQHF.

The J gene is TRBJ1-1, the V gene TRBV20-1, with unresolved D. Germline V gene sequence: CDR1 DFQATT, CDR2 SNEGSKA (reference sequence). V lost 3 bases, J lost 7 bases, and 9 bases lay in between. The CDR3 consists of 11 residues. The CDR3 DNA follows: TGCAGTGCTAGGCGTAATATTGAAGCTTTCTTT. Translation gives CSARRNIEAFF.

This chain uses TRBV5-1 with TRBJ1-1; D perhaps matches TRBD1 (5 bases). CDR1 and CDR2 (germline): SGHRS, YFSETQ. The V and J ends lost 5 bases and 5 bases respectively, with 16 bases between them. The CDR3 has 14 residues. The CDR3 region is CASSVSGVRTEAFF. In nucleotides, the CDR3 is TGCGCCAGCAGTGTGTCGGGGGTTCGGACTGAAGCTTTCTTT. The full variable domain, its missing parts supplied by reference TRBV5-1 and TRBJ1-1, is KAGVTQTPRYLIKTRGQQVTLSCSPISGHRSVSWYQQTPGQGLQFLFEYFSETQRNKGNFPGRFSGRQFSNSRSEMNVSTLELGDSALYLCASSVSGVRTEAFFGQGTRLTVV.

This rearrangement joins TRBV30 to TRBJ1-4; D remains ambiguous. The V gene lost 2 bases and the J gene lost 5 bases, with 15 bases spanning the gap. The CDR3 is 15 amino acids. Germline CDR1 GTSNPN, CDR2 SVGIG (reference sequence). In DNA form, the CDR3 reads TGTGCCTGGAGTAAACCCCAAGGTCAAAATGAAAAACTGTTTTTT. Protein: CAWSKPQGQNEKLFF. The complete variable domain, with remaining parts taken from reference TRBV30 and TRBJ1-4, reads SQTIHQWPATLVQPVGSPLSLECTVEGTSNPNLYWYRQAAGRGLQLLFYSVGIGQISSEVPQNLSASRPQDRQFILSSKKLLLSDSGFYLCAWSKPQGQNEKLFFGSGTQLSVL.